Shown below are 20 T cell receptor beta chains from a single sample sequenced in a study of blood T cell repertoires in COVID-19. This table comes from immunoSEQ multiplex PCR, and its TCRdb copy is limited to in-frame clones, with some not included. The data show about 59,000 clones, around 81% seen once. The source material was peripheral blood. The receptors originated from a woman at least 80 years old with acute or convalescent COVID-19.

This chain uses TRBV6-5 with TRBJ2-7; 7 bases are shared with TRBD2. V gave up 2 bases and J gave up 5 bases; unmatched junction bases: 9. The CDR3 has 15 amino acids. The germline V gene has CDR1 MNHEY and CDR2 SVGAGI. DNA for the CDR3: TGTGCCAGCAGTTACGGGAGGGAGAAATCCCACGAGCAGTACTTC. It is translated as CASSYGREKSHEQYF.

The V gene is TRBV28, the J gene TRBJ2-7; TRBD2 aligns across 14 bases. The germline gives CDR1 MDHEN, CDR2 SYDVKM. The V gene end was trimmed by 5 bases and the J gene end by 5 bases; junction bases not matched to a gene: 8. This CDR3 is built from 16 residues. CDR3 amino acids: CASSTFGTSGSHEQYF. CDR3 in DNA: TGTGCCAGCAGTACCTTCGGGACTAGCGGGAGCCACGAGCAGTACTTC.

The chain uses TRBV3-1 (or the pseudogene TRBV3-2) and TRBJ2-1, with 9 bases aligning to TRBD2. The CDR3 runs 17 residues. The V and J ends lost 4 bases and 5 bases, in that order; junction bases with no gene match: 12. Germline-derived CDR1 and CDR2 are LGHDT and YNNKEL (reference sequence). CDR3: CASSPSGSGGKDNEQFF. Here the CDR3 DNA reads TGTGCCAGCAGCCCCAGTGGTAGCGGGGGAAAAGACAATGAGCAGTTCTTC.

This clone has more than one count but fewer than ten. This chain links TRBV19 with TRBJ2-4; maybe TRBD2 (6 bases). Germline values: CDR1 LNHDA, CDR2 SQIVND (reference sequence). V was cut by 1 base and J by 7 bases, with 11 bases left in between. The CDR3 is 14 amino acids. The chain's CDR3 is CASSIGGGANIQYF. The CDR3 bases are TGTGCCAGTAGTATAGGGGGCGGGGCTAACATTCAGTACTTC. The full variable domain, with the rest looked up from reference TRBV19 and TRBJ2-4, is DGGITQSPKYLFRKEGQNVTLSCEQNLNHDAMYWYRQDPGQGLRLIYYSQIVNDFQKGDIAEGYSVSREKKESFPLTVTSAQKNPTAFYLCASSIGGGANIQYFGAGTRLSVL.

The V gene is TRBV19, the J gene TRBJ2-1; 10 nucleotides match TRBD1. CDR3 length: 15 residues. Trimming took 6 bases from V and 6 from J; bases not matched to a gene: 8. Germline loops: CDR1 LNHDA, CDR2 SQIVND (reference sequence). The CDR3, as DNA: TGTGCCAGTAGGCCGGACAGGGGGTATTTCAATGAGCAGTTCTTC. Protein product: CASRPDRGYFNEQFF. The whole variable domain, remainder taken from reference TRBV19 and TRBJ2-1, is DGGITQSPKYLFRKEGQNVTLSCEQNLNHDAMYWYRQDPGQGLRLIYYSQIVNDFQKGDIAEGYSVSREKKESFPLTVTSAQKNPTAFYLCASRPDRGYFNEQFFGPGTRLTVL.

In this sample, this clone turned up a few times. The chain recombines TRBV18 with TRBJ2-7; TRBD1 aligns across 9 bases. With 3 bases clipped from V and 13 bases from J, the junction kept 10 bases outside the gene matches. This CDR3 region has 13 residues. CDR1 is KGHSH and CDR2 is LQKENI in the germline V gene. The CDR3: CASSPSRDRALYF. In DNA form, the CDR3 reads TGTGCCAGCTCACCTTCCCGGGACAGGGCCCTATACTTC. The whole variable domain, filled in from reference TRBV18 and TRBJ2-7, reads NAGVMQNPRHLVRRRGQEARLRCSPMKGHSHVYWYRQLPEEGLKFMVYLQKENIIDESGMPKERFSAEFPKEGPSILRIQQVVRGDSAAYFCASSPSRDRALYFGPGTRLTVT.

This rearrangement joins TRBV3-1 (or the pseudogene TRBV3-2) to TRBJ2-7; 8 bases are a match to TRBD2. Germline values: CDR1 LGHDT, CDR2 YNNKEL (reference sequence). The CDR3 covers 13 residues. With V trimmed by 1 base and J by 6 bases, 2 bases remained unmatched. The CDR3 nucleotides are TGTGCCAGCAGCCAAGGACTAGCGTCCGAGCAGTACTTC. It translates to CASSQGLASEQYF.

The chain carries TRBV6-2 or TRBV6-3 and TRBJ2-1; D is ambiguous. This CDR3 has 16 residues. CDR1 MNHEY and CDR2 SVGEGT come from the germline V gene. Trimming removed 4 bases from V and 9 bases from J, with 22 bases in between. The CDR3 DNA is TGTGCCAGCAGTTCTGGTTCGCTTCCTAGATTCGGTGAGCAGTTCTTC. It codes for CASSSGSLPRFGEQFF.

V gene TRBV12-5 combines with J gene TRBJ2-7, with D maybe TRBD1 (7 bases). The CDR3 has 16 amino acids. CDR1 and CDR2 (germline): LGHNT, FRNRAP. V was trimmed by 1 base and J by 1 base, leaving 14 bases between them. The CDR3 reads CASGLGRDRLSYEQYF. The CDR3 coding sequence is TGTGCTAGTGGTTTGGGGCGGGACAGACTATCCTACGAGCAGTACTTC.

This clone was counted between two and nine times. The chain combines TRBV27 with TRBJ2-4; a possible D gene is TRBD2 (5 bases). V was shortened by 7 bases and J by 8 bases, with 21 bases between the two germline ends. Per the germline V gene, CDR1 is MNHEY and CDR2 is SMNVEV (reference sequence). The CDR3 totals 15 residues. The CDR3 spells CASTMLVGEKDIQYF. CDR3 DNA: TGTGCCAGCACTATGTTGGTCGGGGAAAAGGACATTCAGTACTTC.

The rearrangement uses TRBV27 and TRBJ2-1; no reliable D call. CDR3 length: 13 amino acids. Germline V gives CDR1 MNHEY, CDR2 SMNVEV (reference sequence). Trimming removed 4 bases from V and 0 bases from J, with 4 bases in between. The CDR3 coding sequence is TGTGCCAGCAGTTCCAGCTCCTACAATGAGCAGTTCTTC. It specifies CASSSSSYNEQFF.

This chain links TRBV11-2 with TRBJ2-1; the D is unclear. The ends were cut back, 6 bases at V and 7 bases at J, with 7 bases in the middle. CDR1 SGHAT and CDR2 FQNNGV come from the germline V gene. CDR3 size: 11 residues. DNA for the CDR3: TGTGCCAGCAGTTTCTTGAATGAGCAGTTCTTC. This codes for CASSFLNEQFF. The variable domain in full, completed from reference TRBV11-2 and TRBJ2-1, reads EAGVAQSPRYKIIEKRQSVAFWCNPISGHATLYWYQQILGQGPKLLIQFQNNGVVDDSQLPKDRFSAERLKGVDSTLKIQPAKLEDSAVYLCASSFLNEQFFGPGTRLTVL.

This clone was observed a few times. The gene calls are TRBV9 and TRBJ2-7; 8 bases fit TRBD2. Germline assignment: CDR1 SGDLS and CDR2 YYNGEE. The CDR3 contains 15 residues. The trim removed 3 bases at V and 3 bases at J, leaving 8 bases unmatched. The CDR3 DNA reads TGTGCCAGCAGCGCTGACGGGACTAGTCTCTACGAGCAGTACTTC. Its protein is CASSADGTSLYEQYF.

This clone was observed a few times. The rearrangement uses TRBV30 and TRBJ1-4, with 8 bases matching TRBD1. In germline, CDR1 is GTSNPN, CDR2 SVGIG (reference sequence). The CDR3 has 15 residues. V was clipped by 3 bases and J by 4 bases; unmatched bases: 7. Here the CDR3 DNA reads TGTGCCTGGAGGTCCAGGGGGCAGGGTAATGAAAAACTGTTTTTT. This sequence encodes CAWRSRGQGNEKLFF.

The rearrangement uses TRBV24-1 and TRBJ2-1; D may be TRBD2 (5 bases). Germline lookup yields CDR1 KGHDR and CDR2 SFDVKD. The germline V and J ends were trimmed by 9 bases and 10 bases, with 18 bases remaining between them. This CDR3 contains 13 residues. CDR3 nucleotides: TGTGCCACCGCAGCGGCGTTAATGGCGGAGCAGTTCTTC. Translating it yields CATAAALMAEQFF.

The chain couples TRBV6-5 to TRBJ2-1; 12 nucleotides match TRBD2. The CDR3 is 16 residues long. The J segment lost 4 bases and the V segment lost 4 bases, leaving 5 bases of the junction unmatched. Germline V lookup: CDR1 MNHEY, CDR2 SVGAGI. The CDR3 DNA is TGTGCCAGCAGTTCCCGGACTAGCGGGACGTACAATGAGCAGTTCTTC. Protein sequence: CASSSRTSGTYNEQFF.

The CDR3 spells CASSFDRPSSGNTIYF. Written as DNA, the CDR3 is TGTGCCAGCAGCTTTGACAGGCCTAGCTCTGGAAACACCATATATTTT. This sequence joins TRBV7-2 and TRBJ1-3; TRBD1 might be the D (6 bases). V was trimmed by 3 bases and J by 0 bases, leaving 12 bases between them. Per germline, CDR1 SGHTA and CDR2 FQGNSA. The CDR3 is made up of 16 amino acids.

This rearrangement joins TRBV6-4 to TRBJ2-1; 10 nucleotides align to TRBD2. Germline loops: CDR1 MRHNA, CDR2 SNTAGT. V lost 4 bases and J lost 9; bases outside the gene matches: 6. This CDR3 is built from 14 residues. The CDR3 loop is CASSGLAGVGEQFF. The CDR3 DNA reads TGTGCCAGCAGTGGTCTAGCGGGAGTGGGTGAGCAGTTCTTC.

The rearrangement uses TRBV12-3 or TRBV12-4 and TRBJ1-2; D not certain. This CDR3 has 13 residues. The V end lost 4 bases, the J end lost 6 bases, and 12 bases lay between the germline ends. The CDR3 nucleotides are TGTGCCAGCAGTTGGGCGGGGATTGATGGCTACACCTTC. Translating gives CASSWAGIDGYTF.

This chain uses TRBV7-8 with TRBJ2-1; possibly TRBD2 for D (5 bases). Trimming shortened V by 3 bases and J by 9 bases, and 18 bases separated the two germline ends. Per the germline V gene, CDR1 is SGHVS and CDR2 is FQNEAQ. This CDR3 has 15 residues. CDR3 DNA sequence: TGTGCCAGCAGCTTTGGCGGGCGGACGTTTGGTGAGCAGTTCTTC. As protein: CASSFGGRTFGEQFF.